This T cell receptor beta chain was profiled in a study of beta chain features in type 1 diabetes. This CDR3 has 14 residues. In germline, CDR1 is SGHTA, CDR2 FQGNSA. V was cut by 3 bases and J by 9 bases, with 14 bases left in between. The authors reverse transcribed all of the isolated RNA, so sequencing captured expressed TCRB transcripts. Naive, central memory and regulatory T cell samples yielded about 3.9 million reads on average. Sequencing used immunoSEQ multiplex PCR; TCRdb keeps in-frame clones, though not all of them. The table shows some 150,000 clones, with 6% to 7.5% occurring only once. Study-wide results and limits: A pattern of fewer insertions and more deletions at VDJ junctions was seen in type 1 diabetes patients. cDNA-based reads could over-represent cells with high TCR expression.

Over 95% purity was reached by all sorted populations. For this clone: No antigen is known for it.

The chain carries TRBV7-2 and TRBJ2-2; D may be TRBD2 (5 bases). This TCR derives from a woman aged 30 to 39 in good health. Material: central memory CD4+ T cells from blood. The CDR3 reads CASSLSSVPRELFF. In nucleotides, the CDR3 is TGTGCCAGCAGCTTGAGTAGCGTCCCTAGGGAGCTGTTTTTT.